This record looks at one T cell receptor beta chain sequence and its context. The assay was immunoSEQ multiplex PCR, and TCRdb's table has in-frame clones only and misses some. The sample includes more than 110,000 clones, over 60% of them seen just once. This sample stems from a study of blood T cell repertoires in COVID-19. Study-wide context: Sources were T cells, B-cell-depleted T cells, or PBMCs; the material itself was cDNA or gDNA.

Germline V CDR1 and CDR2: SGHAT, FQDESV (reference sequence). This CDR3 region has 15 residues. The V and J ends lost 1 base and 3 bases, in that order; junction bases with no gene match: 5. V is TRBV11-1 and J is TRBJ2-7; the match to TRBD1 covers 8 bases. The sample comprised peripheral blood. The sequence was obtained from an older man with acute or convalescent COVID-19. DNA for the CDR3: TGTGCCAGCAGCTTAGGATCAGGACAGGGCTACGAGCAGTACTTC. This codes for CASSLGSGQGYEQYF. Using reference TRBV11-1 and TRBJ2-7 for the parts outside the CDR3, the full variable domain is EAEVAQSPRYKITEKSQAVAFWCDPISGHATLYWYRQILGQGPELLVQFQDESVVDDSQLPKDRFSAERLKGVDSTLKIQPAELGDSAMYLCASSLGSGQGYEQYFGPGTRLTVT.